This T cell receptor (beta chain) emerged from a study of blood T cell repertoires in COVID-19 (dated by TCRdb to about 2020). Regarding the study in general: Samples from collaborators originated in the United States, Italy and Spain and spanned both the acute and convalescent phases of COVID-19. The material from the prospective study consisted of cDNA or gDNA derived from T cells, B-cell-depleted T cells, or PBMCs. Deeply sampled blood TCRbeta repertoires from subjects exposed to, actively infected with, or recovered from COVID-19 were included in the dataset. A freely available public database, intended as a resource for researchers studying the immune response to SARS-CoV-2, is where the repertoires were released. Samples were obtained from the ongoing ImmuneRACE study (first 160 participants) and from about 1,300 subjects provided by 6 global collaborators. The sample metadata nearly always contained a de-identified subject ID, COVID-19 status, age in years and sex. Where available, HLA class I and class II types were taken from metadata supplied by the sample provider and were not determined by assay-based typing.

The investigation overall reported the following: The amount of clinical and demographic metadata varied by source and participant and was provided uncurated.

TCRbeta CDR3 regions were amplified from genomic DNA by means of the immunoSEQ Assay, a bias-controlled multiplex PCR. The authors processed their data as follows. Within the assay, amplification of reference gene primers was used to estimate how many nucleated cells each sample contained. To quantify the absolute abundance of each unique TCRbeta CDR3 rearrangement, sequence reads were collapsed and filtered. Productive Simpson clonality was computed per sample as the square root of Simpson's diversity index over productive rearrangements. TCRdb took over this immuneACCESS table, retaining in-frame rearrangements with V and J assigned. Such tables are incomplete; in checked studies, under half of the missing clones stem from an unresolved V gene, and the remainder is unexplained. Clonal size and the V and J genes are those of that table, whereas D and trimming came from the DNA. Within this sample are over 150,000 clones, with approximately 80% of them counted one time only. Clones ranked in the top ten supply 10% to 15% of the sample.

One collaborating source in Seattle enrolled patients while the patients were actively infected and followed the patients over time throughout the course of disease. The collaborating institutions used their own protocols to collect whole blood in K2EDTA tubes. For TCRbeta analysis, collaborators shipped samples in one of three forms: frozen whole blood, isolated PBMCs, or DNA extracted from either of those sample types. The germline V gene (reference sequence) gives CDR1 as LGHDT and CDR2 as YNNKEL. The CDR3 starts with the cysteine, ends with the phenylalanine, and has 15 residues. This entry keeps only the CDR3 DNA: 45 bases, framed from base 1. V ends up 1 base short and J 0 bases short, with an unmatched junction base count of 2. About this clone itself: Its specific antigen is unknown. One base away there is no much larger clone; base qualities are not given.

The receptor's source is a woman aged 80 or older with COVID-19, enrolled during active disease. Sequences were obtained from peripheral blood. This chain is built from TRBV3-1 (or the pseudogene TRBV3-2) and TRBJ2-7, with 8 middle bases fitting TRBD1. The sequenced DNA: TGTGCCAGCAGCCAAGGGACAGGGAGCTCCTACGAGCAGTACTTC. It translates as CASSQGTGSSYEQYF.